This T cell receptor (beta chain) was found in a study of blood T cells in healthy people across ages. V was trimmed by 10 bases and J by 0 bases, leaving 14 bases between them. This CDR3 spans 14 amino acids. Germline assignment: CDR1 KGHDR and CDR2 SFDVKD. PCR was performed a second time for about 7 to 12 cycles using a sample-barcoded 5' primer and a J-beta primer mix. TCRdb reprocessed the 5' RACE reads with MiXCR, giving one entry per CDR3 protein. Seen here are some 900,000 distinct CDR3 sequences, around 46% observed once, and the top ten hold 13%. This clonotype appeared a few times. The receptor comes from a man aged 30 to 45 in good health. This chain connects TRBV24-1 to TRBJ1-2; no clear D. The material sequenced was blood. In DNA, the CDR3 is TGTGCCACTCGTCCAGGAACAGCTAACTATGGCTACACCTTC. This sequence encodes CATRPGTANYGYTF.